A selection of T cell receptor beta chains follows, all from one sample in a study of response to subunit inactivated influenza vaccine. TCRdb re-called the RT-PCR reads through MiXCR, storing one row per CDR3 protein. This sample has 500,000 to 600,000 distinct CDR3 sequences; less than 15% occur once, and the top ten carry 11%. The material sequenced was PBMCs from blood, taken about 12 days after vaccination. The origin of the receptors is a man between 50 and 59 years old who received an inactivated influenza vaccine. CDR3s include the opening cysteine and the closing phenylalanine or tryptophan.

j_call	v_call	cdr3_aa
TRBJ2-7	TRBV12-3/TRBV12-4	CASSPHLRGNHYGQYF
TRBJ1-1	TRBV25-1	CASSESTKAFF
TRBJ1-1	TRBV29-1	CSVGADTFTEAFF
TRBJ2-7	TRBV3-1	CASGQGAIGSYEQYF
TRBJ2-7	TRBV25-1	CASSGTGGDYEQYF
TRBJ2-1	TRBV25-1	CASSPAGGGNEQFF
TRBJ2-2	TRBV7-8	CASSRGLRSGELFF
TRBJ2-2	TRBV9	CASSRPGTGELFF
TRBJ2-6	TRBV5-1	CASSETSGLTPGANVLTF
TRBJ2-6	TRBV2	CASSGGVRANVLTF
TRBJ2-1	TRBV19	CASRRRGDIPINEQFF
TRBJ1-2	TRBV20-1	CSASLQRTVGYTF
TRBJ2-7	TRBV11-2	CASSLELAGTYEQYF
TRBJ1-5	TRBV25-1	CASSEYGSPEPQHF
TRBJ2-1	TRBV24-1	CATSDSKKRESLNEQFF
TRBJ1-2	TRBV19	CASSIDRGSRYGYTF
TRBJ2-7	TRBV28	CASYGATGTYEQYF
TRBJ2-3	TRBV27	CASAPRGLAGSTDTQYF
TRBJ2-7	TRBV15	CATSNPGLPYEQYF
TRBJ2-7	TRBV7-9	CASTGQPPYEQYF
TRBJ2-7	TRBV6-1	CASSEEAGVYEQYF
TRBJ1-2	TRBV11-2	CASSLGTKAVYGYTF
TRBJ2-7	TRBV11-2	CASSISTPTYEQYF
TRBJ1-4	TRBV7-8	CASSLEQGGEKLFF
TRBJ2-2	TRBV12-3/TRBV12-4	CASNLRVNTGELFF
TRBJ2-1	TRBV12-3/TRBV12-4	CASRKPGVSYNEQFF
TRBJ2-1	TRBV10-3	CAISERTSAHNEQFF
TRBJ2-5	TRBV5-1	CASSFRASGTQETQYF
TRBJ2-2	TRBV24-1	CATSDPAGNTGELFF
TRBJ2-7	TRBV2	CASGDSRGRQYF
TRBJ2-7	TRBV12-3/TRBV12-4	CASSLTKEQYF